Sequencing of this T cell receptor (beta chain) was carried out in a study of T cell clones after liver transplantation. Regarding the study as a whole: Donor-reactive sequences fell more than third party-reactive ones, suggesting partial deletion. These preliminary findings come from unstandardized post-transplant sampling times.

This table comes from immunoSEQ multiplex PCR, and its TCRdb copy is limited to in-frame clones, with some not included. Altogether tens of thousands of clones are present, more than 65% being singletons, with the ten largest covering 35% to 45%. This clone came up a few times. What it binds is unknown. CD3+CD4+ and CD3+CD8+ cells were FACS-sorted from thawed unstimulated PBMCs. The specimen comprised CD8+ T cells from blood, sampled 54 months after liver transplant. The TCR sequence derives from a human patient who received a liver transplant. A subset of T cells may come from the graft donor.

This CDR3 reads CASSPPSAGSTGELFF. The CDR3 DNA reads TGTGCCAGCTCACCACCTTCGGCAGGGTCCACCGGGGAGCTGTTTTTT. The rearrangement uses TRBV18 and TRBJ2-2; a weak D match, TRBD1 (5 bases). The CDR3 consists of 16 residues. Per germline, CDR1 KGHSH and CDR2 LQKENI. Trimming took off 0 bases at V and 4 bases at J, with 12 bases between the two ends. Full variable domain (remainder filled in from reference TRBV18 and TRBJ2-2): NAGVMQNPRHLVRRRGQEARLRCSPMKGHSHVYWYRQLPEEGLKFMVYLQKENIIDESGMPKERFSAEFPKEGPSILRIQQVVRGDSAAYFCASSPPSAGSTGELFFGEGSRLTVL.